The 9 T cell receptor beta chains presented below share a single source sample, sequenced in a study of identical twins. TCRdb used MiXCR to reprocess the 5' RACE reads, holding one entry per CDR3 protein. The table records 550,000 to 800,000 distinct CDR3 sequences, 7% to 7.5% of them present only once. A further study also used this sample, focusing on yellow fever vaccine responses in identical twins.

The sequenced sample consisted of PBMCs. These TCRs come from a woman aged 18-29 years in good health.

In its sample, this clonotype was seen many times. V and J are TRBV12-3 or TRBV12-4 and TRBJ2-1, with 12 bases identical to TRBD2. V dropped 2 bases and J dropped 3; count of bases not matched to a gene: 5. This CDR3 region has 17 residues. The CDR3 is CASSLRRTSGNYNEQFF. The CDR3 nucleotides read TGTGCCAGCAGTTTACGACGGACTAGCGGGAACTACAATGAGCAGTTCTTC.

The sample holds many counts of this clonotype. The chain employs TRBV6-1 and TRBJ2-1, with 10 positions matching TRBD2. Germline CDR1 and CDR2: MNHNS and SASEGT. CDR3 length: 15 residues. Trimming cost V 8 bases and J 4 bases; bases outside gene matches: 8. CDR3 nucleotides: TGTGCCAGCCGGGGCGTAGCGGGAGGTTACAATGAGCAGTTCTTC. Its translation: CASRGVAGGYNEQFF.

The chain joins TRBV25-1 to TRBJ2-1; D gene unclear. The CDR3 has 13 amino acids. V lost 1 base and J 7 bases, leaving 8 bases between the germline ends. Germline CDR1 and CDR2: MGHDK and SYGVNS. CDR3 coding DNA: TGTGCCAGCAGTGAATTGTCGACGAATGAGCAGTTCTTC. This codes for CASSELSTNEQFF.

This clonotype has a count of ten or more. This rearrangement joins TRBV7-9 to TRBJ1-1; no firm D call. Deletions cut 4 bases from V and 13 bases from J, with 19 bases between. Germline V gene data show CDR1 as SEHNR and CDR2 as FQNEAQ (reference sequence). The CDR3 extends over 13 amino acids. The CDR3 DNA is TGTGCCAGCAGCTCCGGACGGGATGGAAAGGATTTCTTT. It encodes CASSSGRDGKDFF.

The chain couples TRBV10-3 to TRBJ2-5; perhaps TRBD1 as D (6 bases). The germline V and J ends were trimmed by 4 bases and 0 bases, with 9 bases remaining between them. CDR1 is ENHRY and CDR2 is SYGVKD in the germline V gene. This CDR3 has 14 amino acids. Written as DNA, the CDR3 is TGTGCCATCAGTGCCCGGGACAACCAAGAGACCCAGTACTTC. This translates into CAISARDNQETQYF.

This clonotype was detected many times. The gene calls are TRBV12-3 or TRBV12-4 and TRBJ2-5; 8 positions agree with TRBD1. The CDR3 extends over 14 amino acids. The ends lost 6 bases at V and 4 bases at J; junction bases unmatched: 7. CDR3 sequence (DNA): TGTGCCAGCAGACCAGGGGGCAGAGGAGAGACCCAGTACTTC. Its translation: CASRPGGRGETQYF.

The sample holds a few counts of this clonotype. V is TRBV5-1 and J is TRBJ2-3, with 10 nucleotides matching TRBD2. J was trimmed by 5 bases and V by 4 bases; bases with no gene match: 7. This CDR3 has 15 residues. Germline CDR1 is SGHRS and CDR2 is YFSETQ. The CDR3, as DNA: TGCGCCAGCAGCCAAGGGACTAGCGTTGGAGATACGCAGTATTTT. It is translated as CASSQGTSVGDTQYF.

This clonotype was detected a few times. The chain is built from TRBV3-1 and TRBJ2-7; D may be TRBD2 (7 bases). The CDR3 is 15 residues long. Trimming took off 0 bases at V and 2 bases at J, with 11 bases between the two ends. Germline-derived CDR1 and CDR2 are LGHDT and YNNKEL (reference sequence). The CDR3 spells CASSQEGGGPYEQYF. DNA of the CDR3: TGTGCCAGCAGCCAAGAGGGCGGGGGCCCCTACGAGCAGTACTTC.

This clonotype was observed a handful of times. This chain connects TRBV29-1 to TRBJ2-7; D possibly corresponds to TRBD1 (6 bases). Germline V gene sequence: CDR1 SQVTM, CDR2 ANQGSEA. The CDR3 is made up of 13 amino acids. V lost 3 bases, J lost 4 bases, and 13 bases lay in between. CDR3 sequence: CSVDGDTRYEQYF. The CDR3 DNA reads TGCAGCGTTGACGGGGACACTAGATACGAGCAGTACTTC.